A single sample gave rise to the 8 T cell receptor beta chains below, sequenced in a study of T cells in localized non-small cell lung cancer. The method was immunoSEQ multiplex PCR; TCRdb's version includes in-frame clones alone and lacks a portion of them. The sample contains around 67,000 clones, 90% of which appear only once. Specimen: peripheral blood, collected before any cancer treatment. All receptors derive from a woman aged 35 to 69 with stage I lung adenocarcinoma.

The rearrangement links TRBV7-8 to TRBJ1-4, with 7 positions matching TRBD1. V shed 2 bases, J shed 8 bases, and the junction held 11 bases outside the gene matches. The germline gives CDR1 SGHVS, CDR2 FQNEAQ. The CDR3 length is 16 residues. The CDR3 DNA sequence: TGTGCCAGCAGCTTACGTGGCGACAGGGATGGCGAAAAACTGTTTTTT. This encodes CASSLRGDRDGEKLFF.

The chain combines TRBV19 with TRBJ2-2; 10 bases map to TRBD2. This CDR3 contains 16 residues. V was pared by 9 bases and J by 2 bases, with 9 bases of the junction left unmatched. Germline CDR1 and CDR2: LNHDA and SQIVND (reference sequence). The CDR3 DNA is TGTGCCAGCTTAGTCGGGACTAGCGAAAACACCGGGGAGCTGTTTTTT. It codes for CASLVGTSENTGELFF. The full variable domain, its missing parts supplied by reference TRBV19 and TRBJ2-2, is DGGITQSPKYLFRKEGQNVTLSCEQNLNHDAMYWYRQDPGQGLRLIYYSQIVNDFQKGDIAEGYSVSREKKESFPLTVTSAQKNPTAFYLCASLVGTSENTGELFFGEGSRLTVL.

Concerning this clone: The conserved final phenylalanine or tryptophan is absent from the CDR3, which likely points to a read error. The chain carries TRBV6-5 and TRBJ1-1; D remains ambiguous. The CDR3 contains 13 residues. Germline V CDR1 and CDR2: MNHEY, SVGAGI. The ends were cut back, 5 bases at V and 4 bases at J, with 11 bases in the middle. The DNA of the CDR3 is TGTGCCAGCAGTCGGCGTTCTGGCACTGAAGCTTTCCTT. Translated, it gives CASSRRSGTEAFL.

The rearrangement joins TRBV7-9 to TRBJ1-1; D uncertain. The CDR3 sequence is 12 residues long. CDR1 SEHNR and CDR2 FQNEAQ come from the germline V gene (reference sequence). The V end was cut by 5 bases, the J end by 3 bases, with 7 bases between. CDR3 coding DNA: TGTGCCAGCAGCCTTCTTGACACTGAAGCTTTCTTT. Protein: CASSLLDTEAFF.

The chain employs TRBV5-1 and TRBJ2-5; a weak D match, TRBD1 (6 bases). The germline V gene has CDR1 SGHRS and CDR2 YFSETQ. V was cut by 3 bases and J by 2 bases, with 8 bases left in between. The CDR3 consists of 13 residues. This CDR3 reads CASSSGQQETQYF. CDR3 nucleotide sequence: TGCGCCAGCAGCTCCGGACAGCAAGAGACCCAGTACTTC.

The sample holds a few counts of this clone. This chain joins TRBV6-1 and TRBJ1-5, with D possibly matching TRBD1 (6 bases). The V and J ends lost 5 bases and 3 bases respectively, with 11 bases between them. This CDR3 comprises 14 residues. The germline CDR1 and CDR2 sequences are MNHNS and SASEGT. The CDR3 nucleotides are TGTGCCAGCAGTCCAAGGGGGGACAATCAGCCCCAGCATTTT. Its protein product is CASSPRGDNQPQHF.

The V and J genes are TRBV7-9 and TRBJ1-1; a possible D gene is TRBD1 (5 bases). Germline CDR1 reads SEHNR; CDR2 reads FQNEAQ (reference sequence). The V end lost 6 bases, the J end lost 1 base, and 15 bases lay between the germline ends. The CDR3 spans 15 residues. CDR3 protein: CASRGGAGTNTEAFF. The DNA of the CDR3 is TGTGCCAGCAGGGGTGGGGCCGGAACGAACACTGAAGCTTTCTTT.

The rearrangement joins TRBV11-2 to TRBJ1-2, with D maybe TRBD1 (5 bases). V dropped 5 bases and J dropped 0 bases, with 16 bases sitting between them. Per germline, CDR1 SGHAT and CDR2 FQNNGV. This CDR3 comprises 16 residues. The CDR3 here is CASSPRPDSTNYGYTF. CDR3 sequence (DNA): TGTGCCAGCAGCCCCCGGCCCGACAGCACTAACTATGGCTACACCTTC.